This is a list of T cell receptor beta chains from one sample in a study of Ad26.COV2.S vaccination and SARS-CoV-2 variants. This table comes from immunoSEQ multiplex PCR, and its TCRdb copy is limited to in-frame clones, with some not included. The data hold approximately 410,000 clones, with around nine tenths observed a single time. The source material was peripheral blood, sampled in a trial of Ad26.COV2.S vaccine versus placebo. The receptors originated from a person between 18 and 65 years old who received the Ad26.COV2.S COVID-19 vaccine or a placebo. CDR3s include the opening cysteine and the closing phenylalanine or tryptophan.

TRBV6-5,TRBJ2-7,CASSYVAVGDEQYF
TRBV7-9,TRBJ2-7,CASSLGVSVEQYF
TRBV28,TRBJ2-5,CASSPQGFQQETQYF
TRBV11-2,TRBJ2-7,CASSPPGEGLREQYF
TRBV7-2,TRBJ1-1,CASSPRTGESTEAFF
TRBV7-8,TRBJ1-1,CASSPGGALNTEAFF
TRBV3-1/TRBV3-2,TRBJ1-2,CASSQPGSFYGYTF
TRBV19,TRBJ2-3,CASSIVKDTDTQYF
TRBV7-2,TRBJ1-1,CASSSIGGTEAFF
TRBV6-6,TRBJ2-7,CASSAGALGPYEQYF
TRBV30,TRBJ2-7,CAWGRDKQYF
TRBV24-1,TRBJ2-5,CATSWPGQGAQETQYF
TRBV5-1,TRBJ2-3,CASSYQIDTQYF
TRBV6-5,TRBJ1-6,CASRRTGGNSPLHF
TRBV19,TRBJ1-1,CASSVGTVAEAFF
TRBV11-3,TRBJ2-3,CASSFYGDTDTQYF
TRBV7-9,TRBJ1-2,CASSLAQFYGYTF
TRBV19,TRBJ1-1,CASSLTGDTEAFF
TRBV29-1,TRBJ1-4,CSVEDGGSGKLFF
TRBV25-1,TRBJ1-3,CASSHRDRARNTIYF
TRBV30,TRBJ2-7,CAWSLRGYMEQYF
TRBV6-2/TRBV6-3,TRBJ2-1,CASSRPPAGSLYNEQFF
TRBV27,TRBJ2-7,CASSLKARGQRTEQYF
TRBV2,TRBJ2-3,CASKRTSTSTDTQYF
TRBV24-1,TRBJ1-2,CATSEGTYGYTF
TRBV4-2,TRBJ1-5,CASSQDRGQGGQPQHF
TRBV27,TRBJ2-3,CASSTYLGVQLSTQYF
TRBV6-6,TRBJ1-2,CASSQIGGTGYTF
TRBV24-1,TRBJ1-2,CATSDATVSGYTF
TRBV7-9,TRBJ2-7,CASSPPGQGVYEQYF
TRBV6-1,TRBJ2-4,CASSEVTAAAKNIQYF
TRBV30,TRBJ1-3,CAGYRGGLSGNTIYF
TRBV9,TRBJ2-2,CASSALGGTNTGELFF
TRBV7-6,TRBJ2-3,CASSFLTGGGTDTQYF
TRBV19,TRBJ2-4,CASSNTGMPWAKNIQYF
TRBV24-1,TRBJ1-2,CATSDRDRGLGYTF
TRBV2,TRBJ1-5,CAAEGGALSNQPQHF
TRBV29-1,TRBJ2-7,CSVERYSGTGSSYEQYF
TRBV7-8,TRBJ2-2,CASSPGTRGPGELFF
TRBV7-2,TRBJ1-2,CASSTGTGVGYTF
TRBV27,TRBJ2-1,CASRPGQTYNEQFF
TRBV9,TRBJ2-6,CASRGQAGANVLTF
TRBV9,TRBJ1-2,CASSAPRTGGNYGYTF
TRBV19,TRBJ1-5,CASSLRDMWNQPQHF
TRBV19,TRBJ2-2,CASSSQTATGELFF
TRBV7-9,TRBJ2-5,CASRGQGVGETQYF
TRBV5-1,TRBJ1-2,CASSLGDRVDGYTF
TRBV7-9,TRBJ1-2,CASSPGGRDYGYTF